This passage covers 8 T cell receptor beta chains from one sample sequenced in a study of shared clonotypes between healthy human individuals. The naive CD8 fraction comprised CD45RO-negative cells positively selected for CCR7 and excluded terminally differentiated effector memory CD45RA+ cells. Only in-frame clones appear in the TCRdb table, and some are missing; sequencing was by immunoSEQ multiplex PCR. The data contain about 2 million clones, approximately 94% of them singletons. The sequencing input was naive CD8+ T cells sorted from blood. The receptors stem from a man aged 18-30 years in good health.

As regards this clone: The sample has other DNA sequences that encode this CDR3 too. V gene TRBV30 combines with J gene TRBJ1-1, with 7 bases aligning to TRBD1. This CDR3 comprises 12 residues. The V and J ends lost 4 bases and 4 bases, in that order; junction bases with no gene match: 3. Germline CDR1 and CDR2: GTSNPN and SVGIG (reference sequence). The CDR3 is CAWTPGGTEAFF. The CDR3 region has the DNA TGTGCCTGGACCCCAGGGGGCACTGAAGCTTTCTTT. Complete variable domain (other parts from reference TRBV30 and TRBJ1-1): SQTIHQWPATLVQPVGSPLSLECTVEGTSNPNLYWYRQAAGRGLQLLFYSVGIGQISSEVPQNLSASRPQDRQFILSSKKLLLSDSGFYLCAWTPGGTEAFFGQGTRLTVV.

This rearrangement joins TRBV27 to TRBJ2-7; D is undetermined. The CDR3 length is 14 residues. V lost 3 bases to trimming and J lost 0 bases, with 9 bases between them. Germline V gives CDR1 MNHEY, CDR2 SMNVEV (reference sequence). The CDR3 DNA reads as TGTGCCAGCAGTTTTACTGGGAACTCCTACGAGCAGTACTTC. Amino acids: CASSFTGNSYEQYF.

Points on this clone: Other DNA sequences in this sample translate to the same CDR3. The rearrangement joins TRBV7-2 to TRBJ2-7; D is ambiguous. Germline V gives CDR1 SGHTA, CDR2 FQGNSA. CDR3 length equals 13 residues. The V end was cut by 1 base, the J end by 3 bases, with 7 bases between. The CDR3 loop reads CASSLGSYYEQYF. The CDR3 DNA reads as TGTGCCAGCAGCTTAGGGAGCTACTACGAGCAGTACTTC.

The V and J genes are TRBV5-6 and TRBJ2-3; D is perhaps TRBD2 (6 bases). Germline V gives CDR1 SGHDT, CDR2 YYEEEE. Trimming removed 4 bases from V and 2 bases from J, with 8 bases in between. The CDR3 loop spans 13 amino acids. Here the CDR3 DNA reads TGTGCCAGCAGCGCGGGACCCACAGATACGCAGTATTTT. Its protein is CASSAGPTDTQYF. Filled out from reference TRBV5-6 and TRBJ2-3, the complete variable domain reads DAGVTQSPTHLIKTRGQQVTLRCSPKSGHDTVSWYQQALGQGPQFIFQYYEEEERQRGNFPDRFSGHQFPNYSSELNVNALLLGDSALYLCASSAGPTDTQYFGPGTRLTVL.

The chain carries TRBV18 and TRBJ1-4; D might be TRBD1 (5 bases). CDR1 is KGHSH and CDR2 is LQKENI in the germline V gene. V lost 5 bases and J lost 4, with 17 bases in between. The CDR3 sequence is 16 residues long. For the CDR3, the DNA is TGTGCCAGCTCATCGGACACAGAGGCCCTTAATGAAAAACTGTTTTTT. Residues: CASSSDTEALNEKLFF.

The rearrangement joins TRBV4-1 to TRBJ1-5, with D tentatively TRBD1 (5 bases). The CDR3 is 15 amino acids. Trimming removed 0 bases at V and 3 bases at J, with 9 bases between. CDR1 MGHRA and CDR2 YSYEKL come from the germline V gene. CDR3 loop: CASSQEGGVNQPQHF. CDR3 nucleotide sequence: TGCGCCAGCAGCCAAGAGGGGGGGGTCAATCAGCCCCAGCATTTT.

The chain joins TRBV29-1 to TRBJ2-7, with D perhaps TRBD1 (6 bases). The V end lost 4 bases, the J end lost 2 bases, and 12 bases lay between the germline ends. Germline CDR1 SQVTM, CDR2 ANQGSEA. This CDR3 spans 13 amino acids. CDR3 bases: TGCAGCGTTGCCCCAGGGACAACCTACGAGCAGTACTTC. Amino acids: CSVAPGTTYEQYF.

The chain combines TRBV7-6 with TRBJ1-6; maybe TRBD1 (5 bases). The germline CDR1 and CDR2 sequences are SGHVS and FNYEAQ. The CDR3 sequence is 16 residues long. The germline V and J ends were trimmed by 5 bases and 10 bases, with 21 bases remaining between them. The CDR3 sequence: CASSPFWDPGQSPLHF. DNA of the CDR3: TGTGCCAGCAGCCCCTTTTGGGACCCAGGGCAATCACCCCTCCACTTT.